These T cell receptor beta chains were read from a single sample in a study of cytomegalovirus exposure and HLA in healthy donors. Data came from immunoSEQ multiplex PCR; TCRdb stores just in-frame clones and leaves some out. This sample has under 110,000 clones; roughly four fifths occur once, and the top ten carry under 2%. Material: PBMCs. Every receptor here comes from a man aged 50 to 59 in good health and CMV-seronegative. CDR3s include the opening cysteine and the closing phenylalanine or tryptophan. D genes are given only for firm matches. Size tells how often a clone was seen (once, few, many) or the class of an expanded clone, and some rows leave it out.

j_call | v_call | clone_size | d_call | cdr3_nt | cdr3_aa
TRBJ1-4 | TRBV6-5 | NA | NA | TGTGCCAGCAGAAAGGGGGAAAAACTGTTTTTT | CASRKGEKLFF
TRBJ1-1 | TRBV2 | NA | NA | TGTGCCAGCAGTGATATGGCCAGTATGAACACTGAAGCTTTCTTT | CASSDMASMNTEAFF
TRBJ1-3 | TRBV27 | NA | NA | TGTGCCAGCAGTTGGAGCTCTGGAAACACCATATATTTT | CASSWSSGNTIYF
TRBJ1-6 | TRBV18 | NA | TRBD1 | TGTGCCAGCTCACTAAAGAGGGACAGATATAATTCACCCCTCCACTTT | CASSLKRDRYNSPLHF
TRBJ2-7 | TRBV9 | few | TRBD2 | TGTGCCAGCAGCGTAGGTGTGGGGGGGGGCTCCTACGAGCAGTACTTC | CASSVGVGGGSYEQYF
TRBJ2-3 | TRBV23-1 | NA | NA | TGCGCCAGCAGTCTTACAGGCACAGATACGCAGTATTTT | CASSLTGTDTQYF
TRBJ1-2 | TRBV7-2 | NA | NA | TGTGCCAGCAGCTCCCCTCCGAACTATGGCTACACCTTC | CASSSPPNYGYTF
TRBJ1-5 | TRBV5-6 | NA | TRBD1 | TGTGCCAGCAGCTGGGACAGGGGCGCAGGGGGACAGCCCCAGCATTTT | CASSWDRGAGGQPQHF
TRBJ1-6 | TRBV6-1 | once | TRBD1 | TGTGCCAGCAGTGAACCCCTGACAGGGAAGGGATCACCCCTCCACTTT | CASSEPLTGKGSPLHF
TRBJ1-4 | TRBV28 | NA | TRBD1 | TGTGCCAGCACCGGGACAGCCAATGAAAAACTGTTTTTT | CASTGTANEKLFF
TRBJ2-5 | TRBV19 | NA | TRBD1 | TGTGCCAGTAGTATAGACGCCGGGACAGGGGGCCTCTTCGAGACCCAGTACTTC | CASSIDAGTGGLFETQYF
TRBJ2-3 | TRBV29-1 | few | NA | TGCAGCACCGGGACTCAGGCGTCCACAGATACGCAGTATTTT | CSTGTQASTDTQYF
TRBJ1-1 | TRBV11-2 | NA | NA | TGTGCCAGCAGCTCCCGAGACAGGAAAGGTGAAGCTTTCTTT | CASSSRDRKGEAFF
TRBJ2-3 | TRBV29-1 | NA | TRBD1 | TGCAGCGTGGGACAGCTGACAGATACGCAGTATTTT | CSVGQLTDTQYF
TRBJ1-4 | TRBV5-1 | NA | NA | TGCGCCAGCAGCTTCGGGGGACGGACTAATGAAAAACTGTTTTTT | CASSFGGRTNEKLFF
TRBJ2-2 | TRBV7-2 | NA | NA | TGTGCCAGCAGCTCGATTTTAGGGGCCGGGGAGCTGTTTTTT | CASSSILGAGELFF
TRBJ2-5 | TRBV5-1 | NA | NA | TGCGCCAGCAAGAACAGGAAGGTCGGGGGATGGGGCGAGACCCAGTACTTC | CASKNRKVGGWGETQYF
TRBJ2-3 | TRBV2 | NA | NA | TGTGCCAGCGCCCGAATGGGGGGGGGCGGCGTTGATACGCAGTATTTT | CASARMGGGGVDTQYF
TRBJ1-1 | TRBV10-3 | NA | NA | TGTGCCATCAGTCCCTCGGCAGGGGCGGACACTGAAGCTTTCTTT | CAISPSAGADTEAFF
TRBJ2-5 | TRBV25-1 | NA | TRBD2 | TGTGCCAGCAGTCGGGGGGGGAGCGAGACCCAGTACTTC | CASSRGGSETQYF
TRBJ2-1 | TRBV7-2 | NA | TRBD1 | TGTGCCAGCAGCTGGCGGACAGGGGAATACAATGAGCAGTTCTTC | CASSWRTGEYNEQFF
TRBJ1-4 | TRBV29-1 | NA | TRBD1 | TGCAGCGCCAACACGGGACAGGGAGATGAAAAACTGTTTTTT | CSANTGQGDEKLFF
TRBJ1-1 | TRBV10-3 | few | NA | TGTGCCATCAGAGAAGCCCTTACAGATTCAGCTTTCTTT | CAIREALTDSAFF
TRBJ1-1 | TRBV20-1 | NA | NA | TGCAGTGCTCGGCGGGGGGATGGGACTTTCTTT | CSARRGDGTFF
TRBJ1-3 | TRBV14 | NA | NA | TGTGCCAGCAGCCAAGATTGGGGCAGCACCATATATTTT | CASSQDWGSTIYF
TRBJ1-2 | TRBV5-4 | NA | NA | TGTGCCAGCAGCTTGACGGCAGGGGCTGGCTACACCTTC | CASSLTAGAGYTF
TRBJ1-1 | TRBV19 | NA | TRBD1 | TGTGCCAGTAGTATTGGGACAGGGATGGTGAACACTGAAGCTTTCTTT | CASSIGTGMVNTEAFF
TRBJ1-5 | TRBV28 | NA | TRBD1 | TGTGCCAGCAGGCGACAGGGTGGCCAGCCCCAGCATTTT | CASRRQGGQPQHF
TRBJ2-1 | TRBV11-3 | NA | TRBD2 | TGTGCCAGCAGCTTAGTTGGCGGGGGGGCCAATGAGCAGTTCTTC | CASSLVGGGANEQFF
TRBJ1-3 | TRBV4-1 | few | TRBD1 | TGCGCCAGCAGCCACCACCCGGGACAGGGGAGCGGAAACACCATATATTTT | CASSHHPGQGSGNTIYF